This T cell receptor beta chain came from a study of T cell repertoires in cytomegalovirus infection. Study context: CMV epitopes that were recently identified and HLA-C-restricted were used alongside well-studied HLA-B-restricted ones. Carrying CMV and the relevant HLA type showed in public TCR beta signatures. General study results and limits: Dominant in the ex vivo response were TCR beta clonotypes restricted by HLA-C and specific for CMV.

Using its own MiXCR run on the reads, TCRdb lists one record per CDR3 protein. The sample includes 900,000 to 950,000 distinct CDR3 sequences, approximately 30% seen only once; the top ten take about an eighth. For this clonotype: The target antigen is unknown.

Germline V lookup: CDR1 MNHNY, CDR2 SVGAGI (reference sequence). The CDR3 extends over 16 amino acids. Unmatched junction bases numbered 11, after V lost 5 bases and J lost 2 bases. Sequenced here: cultured CD8+ T cells from PBMCs, sampled from culture after CMV antigen stimulation. The TCR comes from a human donor in good health (CMV status not recorded). Some clones in this sample may be carry-over from other donors' samples. The chain carries TRBV6-6 and TRBJ1-1; TRBD1 aligns across 7 bases. The CDR3 DNA reads TGTGCCAGCAGTCGACGACCGGGACAGCAAAACACTGAAGCTTTCTTT. This encodes CASSRRPGQQNTEAFF.